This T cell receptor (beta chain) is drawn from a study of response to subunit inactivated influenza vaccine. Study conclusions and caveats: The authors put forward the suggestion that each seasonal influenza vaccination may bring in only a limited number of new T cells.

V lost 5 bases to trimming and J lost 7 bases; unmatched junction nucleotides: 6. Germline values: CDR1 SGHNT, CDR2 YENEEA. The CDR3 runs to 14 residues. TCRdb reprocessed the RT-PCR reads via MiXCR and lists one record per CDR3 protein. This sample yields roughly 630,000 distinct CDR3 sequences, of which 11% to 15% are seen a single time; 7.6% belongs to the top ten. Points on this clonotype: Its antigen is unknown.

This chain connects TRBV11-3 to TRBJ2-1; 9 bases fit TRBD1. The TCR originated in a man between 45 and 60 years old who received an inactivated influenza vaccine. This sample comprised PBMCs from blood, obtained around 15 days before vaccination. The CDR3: CASSPGTGKNEQFF. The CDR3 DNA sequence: TGTGCCAGCAGCCCCGGGACAGGGAAGAATGAGCAGTTCTTC.